The rows below give T cell receptor beta chains drawn from one sample of a study of regulatory T cells in long-lasting Graves disease. One entry per CDR3 protein, called by TCRdb with MiXCR from the multiplex PCR reads. The table shows some 400,000 distinct CDR3 sequences, with just under 15% occurring only once. Separately, the same data were catalogued under a study of T cells in Graves' hyperthyroidism and ophthalmopathy.

The specimen was peripheral blood mononuclear cells (PBMCs), collected at new diagnosis, from a patient treated with antithyroid drugs. The receptors originated from a woman aged 30 to 39 with Graves disease. The CDR3 runs from the conserved cysteine through the conserved F or W. The order of the fields is CDR3 DNA, CDR3 protein, V gene, D gene, clone size, J gene. D genes are given only for firm matches. Clone size, where shown, is once, few, many, or a class for clones that have expanded.

CDR3 DNA: TGTGCCAGCAGGGTACAGGTGAACACTGAAGCTTTCTTT
CDR3 protein: CASRVQVNTEAFF
V gene: TRBV2
D gene: -
clone size: many
J gene: TRBJ1-1

CDR3 DNA: TGTGCCACCGGGACCTTCGAAGGCGGGGAGCTGTTTTTT
CDR3 protein: CATGTFEGGELFF
V gene: TRBV24-1
D gene: -
clone size: -
J gene: TRBJ2-2

CDR3 DNA: TGTGCCAGCCAAACCGGGACAGGGGGACACGAGACCCAGTACTTC
CDR3 protein: CASQTGTGGHETQYF
V gene: TRBV6-1
D gene: TRBD1
clone size: -
J gene: TRBJ2-5

CDR3 DNA: TGTGCCAGCAGCTTAGGGGAAAAGGGCGAGCAGTACTTC
CDR3 protein: CASSLGEKGEQYF
V gene: TRBV7-6
D gene: -
clone size: few
J gene: TRBJ2-7

CDR3 DNA: TGTGCCACCAGTGATTTTAATAGACAGGGGAGTTACGAGCAGTACTTC
CDR3 protein: CATSDFNRQGSYEQYF
V gene: TRBV24-1
D gene: TRBD1
clone size: -
J gene: TRBJ2-7

CDR3 DNA: TGTGCCAGCAGTGGGGGAGAAGGGTCTAATTCACCCCTCCACTTT
CDR3 protein: CASSGGEGSNSPLHF
V gene: TRBV9
D gene: -
clone size: -
J gene: TRBJ1-6

CDR3 DNA: TGTGCCAGCAAGATCTTGGGGGGTATCTATGGCTACACCTTC
CDR3 protein: CASKILGGIYGYTF
V gene: TRBV28
D gene: -
clone size: many
J gene: TRBJ1-2

CDR3 DNA: TGTGCCAGCAGTTTGACTAGCGGGAAGAACACCGGGGAGCTGTTTTTT
CDR3 protein: CASSLTSGKNTGELFF
V gene: TRBV12-3/TRBV12-4
D gene: TRBD2
clone size: few
J gene: TRBJ2-2

CDR3 DNA: TGTGCCAGTAGTCGAGGCAGGGGGGGTAGCAATCAGCCCCAGCATTTT
CDR3 protein: CASSRGRGGSNQPQHF
V gene: TRBV19
D gene: TRBD1
clone size: few
J gene: TRBJ1-5

CDR3 DNA: TGTGCCAGCAGCTCAGGGGGAAACTTCCTCTCTGGGGCCAACGTCCTGACTTTC
CDR3 protein: CASSSGGNFLSGANVLTF
V gene: TRBV7-3
D gene: TRBD1
clone size: few
J gene: TRBJ2-6

CDR3 DNA: TGTGCCAGCAGCTTAGGTACAGCCAACACTGAAGCTTTCTTT
CDR3 protein: CASSLGTANTEAFF
V gene: TRBV7-9
D gene: -
clone size: many
J gene: TRBJ1-1

CDR3 DNA: TGTGCCAGCACTAAGTCTGGGCGAGTAGCGGAGTCCTACAATGAGCAGTTCTTC
CDR3 protein: CASTKSGRVAESYNEQFF
V gene: TRBV7-9
D gene: -
clone size: -
J gene: TRBJ2-1

CDR3 DNA: TGCGCCAGCAGCCCCCGCAGACGGTTCTCCTACGAGCAGTACTTC
CDR3 protein: CASSPRRRFSYEQYF
V gene: TRBV5-1
D gene: -
clone size: many
J gene: TRBJ2-7

CDR3 DNA: TGTGCCACCAGCGAGAGGTCGGAGAGGTATGGCTACACCTTC
CDR3 protein: CATSERSERYGYTF
V gene: TRBV15
D gene: -
clone size: -
J gene: TRBJ1-2

CDR3 DNA: TGTGCCAGCAGTTACGGAGGGGGCACTGAAGCTTTCTTT
CDR3 protein: CASSYGGGTEAFF
V gene: TRBV6-5
D gene: -
clone size: many
J gene: TRBJ1-1

CDR3 DNA: TGTGCCAGCAGCTTAGCAGTCGGAGATACAGATACGCAGTATTTT
CDR3 protein: CASSLAVGDTDTQYF
V gene: TRBV7-2
D gene: -
clone size: many
J gene: TRBJ2-3

CDR3 DNA: TGTGCCAGCAGCCAAGCCGGGTGGGAGCAGTACTTC
CDR3 protein: CASSQAGWEQYF
V gene: TRBV3-1
D gene: -
clone size: many
J gene: TRBJ2-7

CDR3 DNA: TGTGCCATCAGTGGGACCCTAGCGGGAGGCGCCTACGAGCAGTACTTC
CDR3 protein: CAISGTLAGGAYEQYF
V gene: TRBV10-3
D gene: TRBD2
clone size: many
J gene: TRBJ2-7

CDR3 DNA: TGTGCCAGCTCACCATCTGGGACTCCTGGAAACACCATATATTTT
CDR3 protein: CASSPSGTPGNTIYF
V gene: TRBV18
D gene: -
clone size: few
J gene: TRBJ1-3

CDR3 DNA: TGTGCCACCAGCAGAGAAGGGGTGGCTGAAAAACTGTTTTTT
CDR3 protein: CATSREGVAEKLFF
V gene: TRBV15
D gene: -
clone size: few
J gene: TRBJ1-4

CDR3 DNA: TGTGCCAGCAGTGACCCGGGGTTGGGAGATACGCAGTATTTT
CDR3 protein: CASSDPGLGDTQYF
V gene: TRBV12-3/TRBV12-4
D gene: -
clone size: few
J gene: TRBJ2-3

CDR3 DNA: TGTGCCAGTAGTATAGATCAGGGAGGGGTAGGGAGCAATCAGCCCCAGCATTTT
CDR3 protein: CASSIDQGGVGSNQPQHF
V gene: TRBV19
D gene: -
clone size: many
J gene: TRBJ1-5

CDR3 DNA: TGTGCCTGGAGTCGGAGCTATGGCTACACCTTC
CDR3 protein: CAWSRSYGYTF
V gene: TRBV30
D gene: -
clone size: many
J gene: TRBJ1-2

CDR3 DNA: TGTGCCTGGAATCCCCCGGGACTAGAGATGTACTTC
CDR3 protein: CAWNPPGLEMYF
V gene: TRBV30
D gene: TRBD2
clone size: many
J gene: TRBJ2-7

CDR3 DNA: TGTGCCAGCAGCTCCGGTGGCCTACGGGAGCAGTACTTC
CDR3 protein: CASSSGGLREQYF
V gene: TRBV5-6
D gene: -
clone size: many
J gene: TRBJ2-7

CDR3 DNA: TGTGCCTGGAAGCCCACTAGCAGTTCCTACGAGCAGTACTTC
CDR3 protein: CAWKPTSSSYEQYF
V gene: TRBV30
D gene: -
clone size: few
J gene: TRBJ2-7

CDR3 DNA: TGTGCCAGCAGCTTGGGCAGGGAGACCCTCTATGGCTACACCTTC
CDR3 protein: CASSLGRETLYGYTF
V gene: TRBV7-9
D gene: -
clone size: many
J gene: TRBJ1-2

CDR3 DNA: TGTGCCAGCGTGGAAGGGGGAGGCACTGAAGCTTTCTTT
CDR3 protein: CASVEGGGTEAFF
V gene: TRBV18
D gene: -
clone size: many
J gene: TRBJ1-1